This T cell receptor (beta chain) was sequenced in a study of human T cells and chemical hapten exposure. Study-level points and caveats: Expanded TCRs clustered into significantly more large CDR3 similarity groups than controls, the analysis revealed.

Indicated time point: patch test 2, 6 weeks after DPC sensitization. Treatment: therapeutic diphenylcyclopropenone sensitization with weekly scalp DPC. The table lists this clonotype with many counts. Its antigen remains unidentified. Library construction involved attaching unique molecular identifiers to individual cDNA molecules, which allowed quantitative, reproducible TCR counting. MiXCR, run by TCRdb on the RACE reads, gives a single entry per CDR3 protein. The sample lists approximately 96,000 distinct CDR3 sequences; over 7.5% were seen once. The J segment lost 4 bases and the V segment lost 6 bases, leaving 6 bases of the junction unmatched. Germline assignment: CDR1 MNHEY and CDR2 SMNVEV (reference sequence). The CDR3 has 14 amino acids.

The TCR sequence derives from a woman aged 40 to 49 with alopecia areata. Some clones in this sample may be carry-over from other donors' samples. The sample consisted of whole blood, taken in connection with sensitization to the hapten diphenylcyclopropenone (DPC). The V call is TRBV27, the J call TRBJ2-1; the match to TRBD2 covers 7 bases. The DNA for the CDR3 is TGTGCCAGCAGATGGGGGAGGGGTTACAATGAGCAGTTCTTC. This codes for CASRWGRGYNEQFF.